This T cell receptor beta chain was obtained from a study of blood T cell repertoires in COVID-19. Clones were sequenced by immunoSEQ multiplex PCR, and TCRdb holds only the in-frame ones, with some missing. The table records 400,000 to 550,000 clones, nearly 90% of them present only once. The source is a woman aged 18 to 35 with acute COVID-19. Sequenced: PBMCs or T cells enriched from blood (not recorded which).

The CDR3 DNA follows: TGTGCCAGCAGCTTAGATTTTGGACACAACACAGATACGCAGTATTTT. Protein: CASSLDFGHNTDTQYF. The rearrangement links TRBV11-3 to TRBJ2-3, with D possibly TRBD1 on 5 matching bases. V lost 0 bases to trimming and J lost 2 bases, with 12 bases between them. Germline-derived CDR1 and CDR2 are SGHNT and YENEEA. The CDR3 sequence is 16 residues long.